This T cell receptor (beta chain) was found in a study of beta chain features in type 1 diabetes. Study-level results: In all four CD4+ subsets, TCRB CDR3 length was significantly, moderately reduced in type 1 diabetes. Researchers reported that naive, central memory and Treg TCRB repertoires appeared more similar in patients than in healthy donors.

Expressed TCRB transcripts were sequenced, since all the RNA that had been isolated was reverse transcribed. Profiled with immunoSEQ multiplex PCR; TCRdb holds only in-frame clones, not every one. The sample lists about 360,000 clones, roughly an eighth occurring once. Trimming removed 4 bases at V and 0 bases at J, with 10 bases between. CDR1 and CDR2 (germline): GTSNPN, SVGIG (reference sequence). This CDR3 is built from 13 residues. Stem cell-like memory, regulatory, central memory and naive CD4+ cells were sorted via CD45RO/CCR7/CD25/CD127/CD95/CD27. Note on this clone: Its antigen is unknown.

The specimen was naive CD4+ T cells from blood. This receptor was obtained from a man aged 18 to 30 in good health. The chain carries TRBV30 and TRBJ2-7, with no clear D. The CDR3 DNA follows: TGTGCCTGGACGTCGGGTCCCTCCTACGAGCAGTACTTC. It is translated as CAWTSGPSYEQYF.